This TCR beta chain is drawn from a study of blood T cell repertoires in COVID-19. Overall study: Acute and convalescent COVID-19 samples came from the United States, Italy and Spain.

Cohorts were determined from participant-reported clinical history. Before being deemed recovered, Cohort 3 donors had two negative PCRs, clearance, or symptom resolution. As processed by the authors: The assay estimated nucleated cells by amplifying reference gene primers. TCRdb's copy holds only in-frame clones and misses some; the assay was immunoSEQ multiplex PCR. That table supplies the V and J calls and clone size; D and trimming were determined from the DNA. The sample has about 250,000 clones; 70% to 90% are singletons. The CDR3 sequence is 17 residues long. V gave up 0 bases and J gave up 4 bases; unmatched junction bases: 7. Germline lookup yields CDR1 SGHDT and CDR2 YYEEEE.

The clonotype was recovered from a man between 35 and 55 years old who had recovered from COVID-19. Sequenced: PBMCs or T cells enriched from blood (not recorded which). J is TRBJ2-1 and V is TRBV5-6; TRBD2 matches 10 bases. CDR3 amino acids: CASSLAGLADAYNEQFF. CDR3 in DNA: TGTGCCAGCAGCTTGGCAGGACTAGCGGATGCTTACAATGAGCAGTTCTTC.